Here is one T cell receptor (beta chain) with its context. Its binding antigen is unknown. No base quality information exists; no much larger clone differs at one position. The source of the sample is a study of cytomegalovirus exposure and HLA in healthy donors (TCRdb year 2017). Describing the broader study: An earlier analysis of several hundred of the donors reported approximately 300 Gb of sequence data and around 110 million unique TCR beta sequences from approximately 180 million T cells. About 330 gigabases of sequencing data and around 90 million unique TCR sequences made up an early release that covered roughly 670 HLA-typed donors. Among the roughly 400 genotyped donors, 75% to 90% belonged to the genetic ancestry cluster associated with self-reported Caucasian donors. The study was designed to test whether signatures of past pathogen exposure could be identified by cataloging public T cell receptors. The study used immunosequencing to profile the T cell repertoires of approximately 630 subjects and linked those repertoires to cytomegalovirus serostatus. In addition to the first cohort of 666 subjects, a separate validation cohort of 120 different subjects was used. The study combined high-throughput TCR immunosequencing, statistical association of individual TCRs with disease status, and machine learning to predict cytomegalovirus infection status. In a later analysis, previously published TCR beta repertoires from 666 donors were re-analyzed and high-resolution HLA genotyping was added so that TCR occurrence patterns could be studied. In the later analysis, no new phenotypic data were used to find candidate immune exposures; instead, reliance was placed on TCR beta sequences and their occurrence across donors. An earlier analysis of 587 of the donors used high-throughput TCR beta sequencing to judge whether each TCR beta V gene segment behaved as functional or pseudogenic. Donor age, sex, ethnicity and CMV serostatus were compiled together with the repertoire data. A later genetic analysis used genome-wide SNP genotypes for about 60% of the roughly 700 donors, treating that subset as a discovery cohort. All discovery cohort repertoires had been generated on a single sequencing platform. Both class I and class II loci were covered by HLA typing, at four-digit resolution. Typing coverage differed by locus: A, B, C, DRB1 and DQB1 were typed in roughly 620-640 donors, DQA1 in about 500, DPA1 in some 570, and DPB1 in roughly 450. Because of strong linkage in the cohort, roughly 5 DR-DQ haplotypes were treated as single units for association and clustering. Among about 360 genotyped donors of the cohort, an average of approximately 250,000 unique TCR beta nucleotide sequences were sequenced per donor, 15% to 20% of them non-productive.

The library came from the immunoSEQ multiplex PCR assay. A mixture of 60 forward primers for TCR Vbeta segments and 13 reverse primers for TCR Jbeta segments was used in the multiplex PCR. Amplification of the CDR3 region of rearranged TCR beta genes was performed with a multiplex PCR assay on genomic DNA. The Illumina HiSeq System was used to sequence the amplified TCR beta libraries as 87-base-pair reads. The authors' pipeline ran thus. A later analysis tallied 80 million to 95 million unique TCR beta chains across the 666 repertoires, and around 9.9 million of those chains were shared by two or more donors. To remove PCR and sequencing errors, raw reads were error-corrected and collapsed into unique sequences using a nearest-neighbor algorithm that merged closely related sequences. V, D and J gene segments were assigned by aligning CDR3 sequences to IMGT reference sequences. For a sequence to be retained, a match of at least six nucleotides to both a V gene segment and a J gene segment was required. A rearrangement counted as productive if the CDR3 had no stop codons and remained in frame with V and J, and every other rearrangement counted as non-productive. CDR3 was defined by IMGT convention, running from the second conserved V-encoded cysteine to the conserved J-encoded phenylalanine. In an earlier analysis of around 570 of the donors, sequences lacking an unambiguous match to a single V gene segment were excluded. An earlier analysis of 500 to 700 of the donors classified V segments as functional when productive rearrangements were above 56.7% and as segregating when the standard deviation between donors was above 5%. To diagnose cytomegalovirus status from the catalog of TCR beta chain sequences, a statistical classification framework was built. A later analysis assigned V and J genes by comparing TCR nucleotide sequences with IMGT/GENE-DB human TR gene sequences. A later analysis assigned CDR3 sequences and most-parsimonious VDJ recombination scenarios with the TCRdist pipeline. In a later analysis, every TCR beta chain was defined by the combination of its CDR3 amino acid sequence and its V-gene family, and reads without a unique V-gene family were dropped. In a later analysis, 450 to 600 highly shared, low-generation-probability nucleotide sequences were removed to address suspected cross-contamination and a sequencing artifact. A later analysis calculated a clonal expansion index for each public chain from normalized within-repertoire ranks of inferred template counts. Generation probabilities in a later analysis came from a VDJ recombination model fitted to out-of-frame rearrangements, and those results were checked against IGoR. In a later analysis, TCR-TCR, TCR-HLA and TCR-CMV co-occurrence was scored with hypergeometric tests, and a repertoire-size bias correction was applied to TCR pairs. In a later analysis, false discovery rates were estimated by permuting HLA or CMV assignments 20 times. In a later analysis, co-occurring TCRs were grouped using DBSCAN, with TCRdist sequence similarity added in when clustering inside HLA-allele-positive subsets. For co-occurrence clustering, repertoires with fewer than 30,000 or more than 120,000 public chains were excluded, along with about five repertoires with anomalous nucleotide sharing. TCRdb's version of the immuneACCESS table is confined to in-frame rearrangements and falls short of the full clone set. An unresolved V gene accounts for under half of the shortfall where checked; the remainder is of unknown origin. V, J and clone size were drawn from that table, and D and trimming were deduced from the DNA. A total of under 150,000 clones appear in this sample, around 84% of them only once. The top ten clonotypes cover about 1.8% of the sample.

The cohort comprised approximately 700 healthy bone marrow donors. At the time of sampling, every cohort member was nominally healthy, though immune exposures that went unrecorded were likely present. The donor was CMV seronegative and belonged to the group of 350 to 400 seronegative cohort members. Every donor gave a peripheral blood sample, and the peripheral blood mononuclear cells from that sample were used for TCR beta sequencing. The Qiagen DNeasy Blood Extraction Kit was used to extract genomic DNA from the blood cell samples. Ends trimmed: V by 4 bases, J by 6 bases; bases unmatched to a gene: 4. CDR3 length: 14 amino acids, cysteine to phenylalanine. Of all the DNA, just the CDR3 is kept, 42 bases in frame from base 1. The germline V gene (reference sequence) specifies SEHNR as CDR1 and FQNEAQ as CDR2. General study outcomes and caveats: Broadly in line with IMGT annotations, most TCR beta V segments showed up in productive rearrangements about 87% or about 30% of the time in an earlier analysis of 587 of the donors. Linkage disequilibrium might explain the correlated functional status among segregating V segments, but an unknown experimental factor could not be excluded. A later analysis reported that several top co-occurrence clusters appeared linked to parvovirus B19, influenza, CMV and Epstein-Barr virus. HLA typing was unavailable for some donors at each locus, so association tests used only the typed subset. A later analysis found that most CMV-associated TCR beta chains appeared HLA-restricted, with HLA associations seemingly driven largely by CMV exposure. In vitro tests confirmed that a few of the cytomegalovirus-associated TCR beta chains recognize cytomegalovirus antigens. Some IMGT-functional V segments, including TRBV6-2 and TRBV6-3, could not be told apart with the 87-base-pair reads, so those segments were excluded. The authors suggested that the approach could potentially be generalized to other disease states and immunological phenotypes. V-gene and J-gene trimming of TCR beta chains was associated with a missense DCLRE1C variant in a later genetic analysis, and the association was replicated in an independent cohort. The study listed 164 TCR beta chains as associated with cytomegalovirus. A cluster of highly shared sequence variants was judged likely to represent a technical artifact of the sequencing pipeline. Compared with the roughly 600-donor mean, donors in an Asian-associated ancestry cluster had fewer N-insertions in productive TCRs, according to a later genetic analysis. The only immune exposure information available for the cohort was CMV serostatus. A later analysis found that HLA-associated TCR beta chains were more clonally expanded and had lower generation probabilities than equally common non-associated chains. Presence/absence analyses assumed roughly uniform sequencing depth across donors, an assumption that may not hold. In a later analysis, the rate of TCR association differed among HLA loci, with DRB1 alleles having the most associated TCRs and HLA-C alleles having the fewest. A later analysis associated about 16,000 TCR beta sequences with specific HLA alleles at a false discovery rate of 0.05. Because counts were too low, under 20 rarely observed V segments, including chromosome 9 orphons, were left out of the earlier analysis of about 500 of the donors. While some public TCRs were present in many individuals, most TCR sequences turned up only very rarely across donors. A further reported finding was that TCR beta sequences accurately predicted the HLA-A and HLA-B alleles for most subjects in the first cohort. Cytomegalovirus status was reported to be diagnosed by the classifier with high specificity and sensitivity in both the original and validation cohorts. The cohort was sequenced for TCR beta chains only, and without alpha or paired-chain data the features that could be detected were limited. When HLA alleles, especially DR and DQ, strongly co-occurred, attributing TCR associations to individual alleles was difficult.

Source material: PBMCs. The rearrangement joined TRBV7-9 to TRBJ1-1, with 11 bases aligning to TRBD1. The sequence derives from a man aged 18 to 30 in good health and CMV-seronegative. The CDR3 region: CASSSPGQGAEAFF. The DNA sequence is as follows: TGTGCCAGCAGCTCGCCGGGACAGGGGGCTGAAGCTTTCTTT.